Presented here are 31 T cell receptor beta chains from one specimen sequenced in a study of T-cell memory formation after mild COVID-19. TCRdb reprocessed the 5' RACE reads via MiXCR and lists one record per CDR3 protein. The sample consists of around 450,000 distinct CDR3 sequences, 20% of them appearing once. The sample was PBMCs or a T cell subset sorted from them (not recorded which). The source of these receptors is an adult woman who had mild COVID-19 (a few samples of this study predate the infection). Cell type and time point are not known.

The chain combines TRBV7-2 with TRBJ2-4, with TRBD1 matching over 7 bases. In germline, CDR1 is SGHTA, CDR2 FQGNSA. The V segment lost 6 bases and the J segment 0 bases; nucleotides outside the gene matches: 5. The CDR3 loop spans 15 amino acids. The CDR3 DNA reads TGTGCCAGCAGTAGACAGGGTCTAGCCAAAAACATTCAGTACTTC. Protein: CASSRQGLAKNIQYF.

The V and J genes are TRBV7-9 and TRBJ1-4; tentatively, D is TRBD1 (6 bases). The germline CDR1 and CDR2 sequences are SEHNR and FQNEAQ (reference sequence). Deletions cut 5 bases from V and 8 bases from J, with 15 bases between. The CDR3 totals 14 residues. In nucleotides, the CDR3 is TGTGCCAGCAGCCAAGGGACACTCGAAGAAAAACTGTTTTTT. It specifies CASSQGTLEEKLFF.

This clonotype was detected only a few times. The rearrangement uses TRBV7-9 and TRBJ2-3, with 8 bases matching TRBD2. Trimming took 1 base from V and 2 from J; bases not matched to a gene: 2. CDR1 is SEHNR and CDR2 is FQNEAQ in the germline V gene (reference sequence). The CDR3 covers 15 residues. The CDR3 DNA reads as TGTGCCAGCAGCTTAGAACTAGCGGACACAGATACGCAGTATTTT. Protein sequence: CASSLELADTDTQYF. The full variable domain, rest sourced from reference TRBV7-9 and TRBJ2-3, is DTGVSQNPRHKITKRGQNVTFRCDPISEHNRLYWYRQTLGQGPEFLTYFQNEAQLEKSRLLSDRFSAERPKGSFSTLEIQRTEQGDSAMYLCASSLELADTDTQYFGPGTRLTVL.

This chain joins TRBV4-1 and TRBJ2-7, with D unresolved. Deletions cut 0 bases from V and 3 bases from J, with 18 bases between. The germline gives CDR1 MGHRA, CDR2 YSYEKL. The length of the CDR3 is 17 residues. For the CDR3, the DNA is TGCGCCAGCAGCCAAGAATGGCCGGACCCGCTCTTCTACGAGCAGTACTTC. Translated, it gives CASSQEWPDPLFYEQYF.

Only a few counts were recorded for this clonotype. This sequence joins TRBV30 and TRBJ1-1, with D unclear. The CDR3 has 14 residues. Trimming removed 2 bases at V and 1 base at J, with 11 bases between. The germline gives CDR1 GTSNPN, CDR2 SVGIG (reference sequence). Here the CDR3 DNA reads TGTGCCTGGAGTAAAATTGTACCGAACACTGAAGCTTTCTTT. Amino acid sequence: CAWSKIVPNTEAFF. The full variable domain, with the rest looked up from reference TRBV30 and TRBJ1-1, is SQTIHQWPATLVQPVGSPLSLECTVEGTSNPNLYWYRQAAGRGLQLLFYSVGIGQISSEVPQNLSASRPQDRQFILSSKKLLLSDSGFYLCAWSKIVPNTEAFFGQGTRLTVV.

This clonotype was recorded a few times. The chain links TRBV6-5 to TRBJ2-7; D not certain. Germline-derived CDR1 and CDR2 are MNHEY and SVGAGI. Trimming removed 0 bases at V and 3 bases at J, with 9 bases between. The CDR3 extends over 14 amino acids. Here the CDR3 reads CASSYSGPLYEQYF. The CDR3 DNA is TGTGCCAGCAGTTACTCCGGACCCCTCTACGAGCAGTACTTC.

The V call is TRBV5-1, the J call TRBJ2-6; D may be TRBD1 (5 bases). CDR3 size: 18 residues. With 6 bases removed from V and 0 bases from J, the gap between germline ends came to 19 bases. Germline V CDR1 and CDR2: SGHRS, YFSETQ. CDR3 DNA sequence: TGCGCCAGCATGTCCCGCCCAGGGCTTAACTCTGGGGCCAACGTCCTGACTTTC. Translation: CASMSRPGLNSGANVLTF. Using reference TRBV5-1 and TRBJ2-6 for the parts outside the CDR3, the full variable domain is KAGVTQTPRYLIKTRGQQVTLSCSPISGHRSVSWYQQTPGQGLQFLFEYFSETQRNKGNFPGRFSGRQFSNSRSEMNVSTLELGDSALYLCASMSRPGLNSGANVLTFGAGSRLTVL.

The chain joins TRBV15 to TRBJ2-7, with 11 bases identical to TRBD1. This CDR3 region has 15 residues. CDR1 and CDR2 (germline): LNHNV, YYDKDF (reference sequence). V shed 0 bases, J shed 5 bases, and the junction held 3 bases outside the gene matches. CDR3 in amino acids: CATSRDGTGGDEQYF. The CDR3 DNA follows: TGTGCCACCAGCAGAGACGGGACAGGGGGGGACGAGCAGTACTTC.

V gene TRBV5-1 combines with J gene TRBJ2-1; 11 positions match TRBD1. This CDR3 is 17 amino acids long. The germline V gene has CDR1 SGHRS and CDR2 YFSETQ. V was pared by 2 bases and J by 15 bases, with 19 bases of the junction left unmatched. For the CDR3, the DNA is TGCGCCAGCAGCTTCCTCAGTCCCGGGACAGGGGGTTATCATTGGTTCTTC. Translation: CASSFLSPGTGGYHWFF.

The chain couples TRBV29-1 to TRBJ2-7; 8 nucleotides match TRBD2. CDR1 and CDR2 (germline): SQVTM, ANQGSEA. The CDR3 contains 17 residues. The V gene end was trimmed by 6 bases and the J gene end by 1 base; junction bases not matched to a gene: 17. The CDR3 nucleotides read TGCAGCGTACTCCTGCCCATTCTAGCGGGCGTATCCTACGAGCAGTACTTC. Its translation is CSVLLPILAGVSYEQYF.

This clonotype came up a few times. This sequence joins TRBV7-2 and TRBJ2-5; D is unresolved. Trimming cost V 2 bases and J 1 base, with 14 bases left between them. The germline gives CDR1 SGHTA, CDR2 FQGNSA. The CDR3 consists of 16 residues. CDR3 loop: CASSLRSVNLQETQYF. The CDR3 nucleotides are TGTGCCAGCAGCTTACGATCGGTAAACCTCCAAGAGACCCAGTACTTC. Full variable domain (outside the CDR3, taken from reference TRBV7-2 and TRBJ2-5): GAGVSQSPSNKVTEKGKDVELRCDPISGHTALYWYRQSLGQGLEFLIYFQGNSAPDKSGLPSDRFSAERTGGSVSTLTIQRTQQEDSAVYLCASSLRSVNLQETQYFGPGTRLLVL.

The chain is built from TRBV6-6 and TRBJ2-5; TRBD2 aligns across 9 bases. The CDR3 is 14 residues long. With V trimmed by 8 bases and J by 2 bases, 6 bases remained unmatched. Germline V gives CDR1 MNHNY, CDR2 SVGAGI (reference sequence). The CDR3 DNA is TGTGCCAGCCTAGCGGGAAGGGGTCAAGAGACCCAGTACTTC. Protein product: CASLAGRGQETQYF.

This clonotype was counted between two and nine times. This chain links TRBV6-6 with TRBJ2-7; D is tentatively TRBD1 or TRBD2 (5 bases each). The CDR3 extends over 15 amino acids. V lost 2 bases and J 6 bases, leaving 17 bases between the germline ends. Germline lookup yields CDR1 MNHNY and CDR2 SVGAGI (reference sequence). The CDR3 sequence is CASSYVRTNGAEQYF. As DNA, the CDR3 is TGTGCCAGCAGTTACGTCCGTACTAACGGGGCCGAGCAGTACTTC.

The table lists this clonotype with a few counts. This sequence joins TRBV6-5 and TRBJ2-1, with 8 bases that match TRBD2. Germline V CDR1 and CDR2: MNHEY, SVGAGI. This CDR3 spans 15 amino acids. V lost 9 bases to trimming and J lost 7 bases; unmatched junction nucleotides: 14. In nucleotides, the CDR3 is TGTGCCAGAAATAGCGGGAAAACAAGTGGAAATGAGCAGTTCTTC. It codes for CARNSGKTSGNEQFF.

In its sample, this clonotype was seen a few times. This chain uses TRBV7-2 with TRBJ2-3; no firm D call. CDR1 SGHTA and CDR2 FQGNSA come from the germline V gene. The V and J ends lost 2 bases and 0 bases respectively, with 9 bases between them. The CDR3 covers 15 residues. CDR3 in DNA: TGTGCCAGCAGCTTAATGGCGGCTAGCACAGATACGCAGTATTTT. Residues: CASSLMAASTDTQYF.

This clonotype was seen a few times. The chain has TRBV12-3 or TRBV12-4 and TRBJ1-2; TRBD1 agrees at 8 bases. J gave up 6 bases and V 3 bases, and 6 bases lay outside the gene matches. The CDR3 totals 14 residues. DNA of the CDR3: TGTGCCAGCAGTTTCTCAGGGGGCGCCGATGGCTACACCTTC. Its translation is CASSFSGGADGYTF.

The chain uses TRBV9 and TRBJ2-5; the D gene is possibly TRBD1 (5 bases). Trimming left V 1 base short and J 3 bases short, with 10 bases between. There are 14 residues in the CDR3. CDR1 and CDR2 from the germline V gene are SGDLS and YYNGEE. CDR3 coding DNA: TGTGCCAGCAGCGTACAGGGCGAGAAAGAGACCCAGTACTTC. Translating gives CASSVQGEKETQYF.

Of note for this clonotype: One junction end disagrees with the germline gene, perhaps due to a read error. This chain links TRBV29-1 with TRBJ2-5, with TRBD2 matching over 8 bases. Germline V gene sequence: CDR1 SQVTM, CDR2 ANQGSEA. The CDR3 has 13 residues. This CDR3 is CSVEAGAAETQYF. Written as DNA, the CDR3 is TGCAGCGTCGAAGCGGGAGCGGCAGAGACCCAGTACTTC.

This clonotype has more than one count but fewer than ten. This rearrangement joins TRBV12-3 or TRBV12-4 to TRBJ1-2; 7 nucleotides align to TRBD1. This CDR3 comprises 13 residues. J gave up 3 bases and V 7 bases, and 5 bases lay outside the gene matches. CDR3 nucleotide sequence: TGTGCCAGCACCCCCACAGGGGACTATGGCTACACCTTC. Translated: CASTPTGDYGYTF.

V usage is TRBV7-8 and J usage is TRBJ1-5; D not certain. Trimming cost V 0 bases and J 5 bases, with 5 bases left between them. CDR1 and CDR2 from the germline V gene are SGHVS and FQNEAQ. This CDR3 spans 13 amino acids. This CDR3 is CASSLAEDQPQHF. As DNA, the CDR3 is TGTGCCAGCAGCTTAGCGGAAGATCAGCCCCAGCATTTT.

This clonotype was seen a few times. The chain is built from TRBV3-1 and TRBJ2-1; D remains ambiguous. The CDR3 contains 13 residues. Germline assignment: CDR1 LGHDT and CDR2 YNNKEL (reference sequence). The V and J ends lost 4 bases and 6 bases respectively, with 10 bases between them. CDR3 residues: CASSRELRNEQFF. DNA for the CDR3: TGTGCCAGCAGCCGCGAACTACGCAATGAGCAGTTCTTC.

This rearrangement joins TRBV20-1 to TRBJ2-3; TRBD2 might be the D (7 bases). Germline V gene lookup returns CDR1 DFQATT and CDR2 SNEGSKA (reference sequence). Trimming left V 1 base short and J 6 bases short, with 17 bases between. The CDR3 has 15 residues. CDR3 protein: CSARVWGGPSDTQYF. In nucleotides, the CDR3 is TGCAGTGCTAGAGTTTGGGGGGGGCCCTCGGATACGCAGTATTTT.

This clonotype has more than one count but fewer than ten. V gene TRBV14 combines with J gene TRBJ1-2, with TRBD1 identical over 7 bases. The CDR3 length is 13 residues. Trimming took 4 bases from V and 4 from J; bases not matched to a gene: 3. From germline, CDR1 is SGHDN and CDR2 FVKESK. The chain's CDR3 is CASSRGGGYGYTF. DNA of the CDR3: TGTGCCAGCAGCCGAGGGGGCGGCTATGGCTACACCTTC.

The J gene is TRBJ2-7, the V gene TRBV10-3; D possibly corresponds to TRBD2 (5 bases). Germline V gene data show CDR1 as ENHRY and CDR2 as SYGVKD. V lost 0 bases, J lost 0 bases, and 12 bases lay in between. The CDR3 is 16 residues long. The CDR3: CAISESYKGSSYEQYF. DNA of the CDR3: TGTGCCATCAGTGAGTCATATAAAGGGAGCTCCTACGAGCAGTACTTC.

The chain links TRBV6-5 to TRBJ2-3; tentatively, D is TRBD1 or TRBD2 (5 bases each). This CDR3 is built from 15 residues. Germline CDR1 is MNHEY and CDR2 is SVGAGI. Between the trimmed V and J ends, which lost 4 bases and 1 base, there was a span of 12 bases. The CDR3 DNA follows: TGTGCCAGCAGTTCCCTCCGAGGGGGCACAGATACGCAGTATTTT. Protein: CASSSLRGGTDTQYF.

This clonotype showed up just a few times. This rearrangement joins TRBV12-3 or TRBV12-4 to TRBJ2-5; 12 nucleotides agree with TRBD1. V lost 5 bases, J lost 5 bases, and 3 bases stayed unmatched. CDR3 length: 14 amino acids. The CDR3 loop is CASSRGTGGETQYF. CDR3 in DNA: TGTGCCAGCAGTCGTGGGACAGGGGGCGAGACCCAGTACTTC.

This chain joins TRBV20-1 and TRBJ2-1; D is possibly TRBD2 (6 bases). Germline-derived CDR1 and CDR2 are DFQATT and SNEGSKA (reference sequence). The CDR3 is 16 residues long. Trimming pared 0 bases from V and 6 bases from J, leaving 18 bases between. CDR3 DNA: TGCAGTGCTAGAGACCCGGGAGTGCAGTCTACCAATGAGCAGTTCTTC. Translation gives CSARDPGVQSTNEQFF.

V usage is TRBV5-5 and J usage is TRBJ1-5; 9 nucleotides agree with TRBD1. Germline loops: CDR1 SGHKS, CDR2 YYEKEE (reference sequence). Germline trimming cut 3 bases from V and 4 bases from J; bases unmatched to any gene: 5. CDR3 length: 15 residues. The CDR3 DNA reads as TGTGCCAGCAGCTGGGGGACAGGGATGAATCAGCCCCAGCATTTT. It specifies CASSWGTGMNQPQHF. Drawing the rest from reference TRBV5-5 and TRBJ1-5, the complete variable domain is DAGVTQSPTHLIKTRGQQVTLRCSPISGHKSVSWYQQVLGQGPQFIFQYYEKEERGRGNFPDRFSARQFPNYSSELNVNALLLGDSALYLCASSWGTGMNQPQHFGDGTRLSIL.

This clonotype was seen many times. The chain carries TRBV12-3 or TRBV12-4 and TRBJ2-7, with a tentative D call TRBD1 (5 bases). This CDR3 is built from 15 residues. The V and J ends lost 5 bases and 0 bases respectively, with 14 bases between them. As DNA, the CDR3 is TGTGCCAGCAGTGCTGGGGCGGTGCTCTCCTACGAGCAGTACTTC. Translating it yields CASSAGAVLSYEQYF.

This chain links TRBV4-3 with TRBJ1-5; unclear D gene. Trimming shortened V by 0 bases and J by 1 base, and 13 bases separated the two germline ends. The CDR3 sequence is 17 residues long. The germline gives CDR1 LGHNA, CDR2 YSLEER. The CDR3 region has the DNA TGCGCCAGCAGCCAAGATCTCCCGGGAAGAAGCAATCAGCCCCAGCATTTT. Its translation: CASSQDLPGRSNQPQHF.

For this clonotype: This may come from a read error, since a much larger clone is one base off. The CDR3 DNA is TGCGCCAGCAGCTTGAAGCGGTGGGGCCGAGAGACCCAGTACTTC. Translating gives CASSLKRWGRETQYF. The chain carries TRBV5-1 and TRBJ2-5; D possibly matches TRBD1 or TRBD2 (5 bases each). Trimming removed 1 base from V and 4 bases from J, with 14 bases in between. CDR3 length equals 15 residues. Germline V lookup: CDR1 SGHRS, CDR2 YFSETQ. Together with reference TRBV5-1 and TRBJ2-5, the CDR3 gives the full variable domain: KAGVTQTPRYLIKTRGQQVTLSCSPISGHRSVSWYQQTPGQGLQFLFEYFSETQRNKGNFPGRFSGRQFSNSRSEMNVSTLELGDSALYLCASSLKRWGRETQYFGPGTRLLVL.